This TCR beta chain was sequenced during a study of T cells in Graves' hyperthyroidism and ophthalmopathy. The CDR3 covers 16 residues. Germline CDR1 is LGHNA and CDR2 is YSLEER. The ends were cut back, 3 bases at V and 0 bases at J, with 14 bases in the middle. Patients with uncontrolled infections, other autoimmune diseases, pregnancy or lactation were excluded. Each diagnosis drew on symptoms, thyroxine, TRAb, thyroid ultrasound and orbital computed tomography findings. The CDR3 regions of TCR beta were amplified from RNA transcripts. The HTBI primer set drove a first-round RT-PCR of the TCR CDR3. TCRdb re-called the multiplex PCR reads with MiXCR, one entry per CDR3 protein. The sample consists of more than 500,000 distinct CDR3 sequences, over 45% of them appearing once. This clonotype was recorded at least ten times.

The clonotype originates from an adult woman with Graves' disease, either hyperthyroidism or ophthalmopathy (not recorded which). The chain links TRBV4-3 to TRBJ1-2; TRBD1 is a possible D gene (5 bases). The sequencing sample was made of peripheral blood or thyroid tissue (not recorded which). In DNA, the CDR3 is TGCGCCAGCAGCCAGGATGGGGGAGTAGCTAACTATGGCTACACCTTC. Translated: CASSQDGGVANYGYTF.